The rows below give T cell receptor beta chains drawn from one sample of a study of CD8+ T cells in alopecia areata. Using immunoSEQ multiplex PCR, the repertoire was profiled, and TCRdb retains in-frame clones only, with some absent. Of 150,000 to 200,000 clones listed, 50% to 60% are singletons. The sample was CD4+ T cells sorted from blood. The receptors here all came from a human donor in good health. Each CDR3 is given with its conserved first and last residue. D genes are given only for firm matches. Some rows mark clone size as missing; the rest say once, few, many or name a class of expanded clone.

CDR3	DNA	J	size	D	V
CSVVGATDTQYF	TGCAGCGTTGTAGGGGCCACAGATACGCAGTATTTT	TRBJ2-3	once	NA	TRBV29-1
CASSVGRWDNEQFF	TGCGCCAGCAGCGTGGGGAGGTGGGACAATGAGCAGTTCTTC	TRBJ2-1	NA	NA	TRBV5-1
CASSLGLFAGANVLTF	TGCGCCAGCAGCTTGGGACTATTCGCTGGGGCCAACGTCCTGACTTTC	TRBJ2-6	few	NA	TRBV5-1
CASGPGVAGREQYF	TGCGCCAGCGGCCCCGGGGTAGCGGGAAGAGAGCAGTACTTC	TRBJ2-7	few	TRBD2	TRBV23-1
CASSYGRGQTQYF	TGTGCCAGCAGTTACGGGAGAGGGCAGACCCAGTACTTC	TRBJ2-5	NA	NA	TRBV28
CASSPRVEAFF	TGTGCCAGCAGCCCCAGGGTGGAAGCTTTCTTT	TRBJ1-1	NA	NA	TRBV7-9
CASSPAYLGAEAFF	TGTGCCAGCAGCCCGGCCTACTTGGGTGCCGAAGCTTTCTTT	TRBJ1-1	few	NA	TRBV7-9
CATSRDPGQNYGYTF	TGTGCCACCAGCAGAGACCCGGGACAGAACTATGGCTACACCTTC	TRBJ1-2	NA	TRBD1	TRBV15
CASRPAGGNEQFF	TGTGCCAGTAGACCGGCGGGAGGTAATGAGCAGTTCTTC	TRBJ2-1	few	TRBD2	TRBV19
CASSLWDRVETQYF	TGTGCCAGCAGCTTGTGGGACAGGGTTGAGACCCAGTACTTC	TRBJ2-5	NA	TRBD1	TRBV5-4
CASSVSGRMNTEAFF	TGTGCCAGCAGTGTGTCGGGACGTATGAACACTGAAGCTTTCTTT	TRBJ1-1	NA	NA	TRBV6-1
CSVEGIAGGRGGETQYF	TGCAGCGTTGAAGGGATAGCGGGAGGTAGAGGAGGAGAGACCCAGTACTTC	TRBJ2-5	NA	TRBD2	TRBV29-1
CASSQVEGAYTSYEQYF	TGTGCCAGCAGCCAAGTGGAAGGCGCTTACACTTCCTACGAGCAGTACTTC	TRBJ2-7	NA	NA	TRBV4-2
CASGDRDYEQYF	TGTGCCAGCGGGGACAGAGACTACGAGCAGTACTTC	TRBJ2-7	NA	TRBD1	TRBV6-6
CASSLDSSEQYF	TGCGCCAGCAGCTTGGACAGCTCCGAGCAGTACTTC	TRBJ2-7	NA	NA	TRBV5-1
CASSFRDTQYF	TGTGCCAGCAGTTTCAGGGATACGCAGTATTTT	TRBJ2-3	few	NA	TRBV28
CAWRDRVGNTEAFF	TGTGCCTGGAGAGACAGGGTTGGGAACACTGAAGCTTTCTTT	TRBJ1-1	NA	TRBD1	TRBV30
CASSLAGGGGGETQYF	TGTGCCAGCAGCTTAGCTGGGGGAGGGGGAGGAGAGACCCAGTACTTC	TRBJ2-5	once	NA	TRBV7-2
CASSVDIGTYNEQFF	TGTGCCAGCAGCGTGGACATAGGGACCTACAATGAGCAGTTCTTC	TRBJ2-1	NA	NA	TRBV9
CAWSVSGGVGQFF	TGTGCCTGGAGTGTCAGCGGGGGTGTGGGGCAGTTCTTC	TRBJ2-1	NA	TRBD2	TRBV30
CSAKQGDYGYTF	TGCAGCGCTAAGCAGGGGGACTATGGCTACACCTTC	TRBJ1-2	few	TRBD1	TRBV29-1
CSVEDRGRGGHKATQYF	TGCAGCGTTGAAGATCGAGGCAGGGGAGGGCATAAGGCGACCCAGTACTTC	TRBJ2-5	NA	NA	TRBV29-1
CSVWQRNTGELFF	TGCAGCGTGTGGCAGAGGAACACCGGGGAGCTGTTTTTT	TRBJ2-2	NA	NA	TRBV29-1
CASIAQGYGYTF	TGTGCCAGCATCGCACAGGGATATGGCTACACCTTC	TRBJ1-2	NA	NA	TRBV21-1
CASSWDGTSQETQYF	TGTGCCAGCAGCTGGGATGGGACTTCACAAGAGACCCAGTACTTC	TRBJ2-5	NA	NA	TRBV5-6
CASRSTGGVQETQYF	TGTGCCAGTAGGTCGACAGGGGGAGTCCAAGAGACCCAGTACTTC	TRBJ2-5	once	TRBD1	TRBV19
CASSRGLAGIYEQYF	TGTGCCAGCAGCCGGGGGCTAGCGGGAATCTACGAGCAGTACTTC	TRBJ2-7	NA	TRBD2	TRBV5-6
CSAPRGGSINEQFF	TGCAGCGCTCCGCGTGGCGGGAGTATCAATGAGCAGTTCTTC	TRBJ2-1	NA	TRBD2	TRBV29-1
CAWSVLIQGNNEKLFF	TGTGCCTGGAGTGTCCTAATACAGGGGAACAATGAAAAACTGTTTTTT	TRBJ1-4	NA	TRBD1	TRBV30
CASSWGRETQYF	TGTGCCAGCAGCTGGGGGCGGGAGACCCAGTACTTC	TRBJ2-5	NA	NA	TRBV5-4
CASSMASGTYEQYF	TGTGCCAGTAGTATGGCTAGCGGGACCTACGAGCAGTACTTC	TRBJ2-7	NA	TRBD2	TRBV19
CATSRGDTGELFF	TGTGCCACCAGCAGAGGGGACACCGGGGAGCTGTTTTTT	TRBJ2-2	NA	NA	TRBV15